This TCR beta chain emerged from a study of blood T cell repertoires in COVID-19 (dated by TCRdb to 2018 to 2020). Context from the whole study: Samples covering the acute and convalescent phases of COVID-19 were provided by collaborators in the United States, Italy and Spain. The material from the prospective study consisted of cDNA or gDNA derived from T cells, B-cell-depleted T cells, or PBMCs. The dataset comprised deeply sampled blood TCRbeta repertoires from subjects exposed to, actively infected with, or recovered from COVID-19. A freely available public database, intended as a resource for researchers studying the immune response to SARS-CoV-2, is where the repertoires were released. The samples were drawn from the first 160 participants of the ongoing ImmuneRACE study and from some 1,300 subjects provided by 6 global collaborators. Sample metadata almost always included a de-identified subject ID, COVID-19 status, age in years and sex. Where available, HLA class I and class II types were obtained from metadata supplied by the sample provider rather than from assay-based typing.

TCRbeta CDR3 regions were amplified from genomic DNA by means of the immunoSEQ Assay, a bias-controlled multiplex PCR. Under the source paper's analysis protocol: The number of nucleated cells in each sample was estimated by amplification of reference gene primers within the assay. To quantify the absolute abundance of each unique TCRbeta CDR3 rearrangement, sequence reads were collapsed and filtered. For each sample, productive Simpson clonality was calculated as the square root of Simpson's diversity index across productive rearrangements. TCRdb carries this immuneACCESS record with in-frame sequences only. Its versions omit some clonotypes, under half of them owing to an unresolved V gene in the studies checked, with the rest unexplained. D and trimming come from the DNA, and the V and J calls and clone size come from that table. Counted in this sample were 12,000 to 15,000 clones; around 87% of them appeared once. Of the sample, less than 3.5% is held by the ten largest clones.

A word on this clone: Its cognate antigen has yet to be identified. No much larger clone is present one base from it, and per-base qualities are unavailable.

Whole blood was collected in K2EDTA tubes by collaborating institutions according to the institutions' own protocols. For TCRbeta analysis, collaborator samples were shipped as frozen whole blood, as isolated PBMCs, or as DNA extracted from either sample type. The cysteine opens and the phenylalanine closes a CDR3 of 14 amino acids. Kept here is only the CDR3 DNA, which spans 42 bases and is read in frame from base 1. Via the germline V gene, CDR1 is SNHLY and CDR2 FYNNEI. V is reduced by 3 bases and J by 5 bases, leaving a spacing of 14 bases between them. The investigation overall reported the following: How much clinical and demographic metadata was included differed by source and by participant, and the metadata was provided uncurated.

The sample taken for sequencing was peripheral blood. The chain uses TRBV2 and TRBJ2-7; the D gene is possibly TRBD1, with 6 bases matching. The sequence was collected from a human donor in a cohort sampled during active COVID-19. The DNA sequence reads TGTGCCAGCAGTGATTGGTCAGGGGCGGACGAGCAGTACTTC. It encodes CASSDWSGADEQYF.